These 8 T cell receptor beta chains were all obtained from the same sample, sequenced in a study of blood T cells in healthy people across ages. Alongside a J-beta primer mix, a sample-barcoded 5' primer served in a second PCR lasting about 6 to 12 cycles. TCRdb reprocessed the 5' RACE reads via MiXCR and lists one record per CDR3 protein. This table holds more than 600,000 distinct CDR3 sequences, just under 25% found once. The same sample was also used in a study of T cells of mothers and their children.

The sequencing input was blood. The origin of the receptors is a boy aged 5-17 years in good health.

The rearrangement uses TRBV29-1 and TRBJ2-5; either TRBD1 or TRBD2 may fit D (6 bases each). Near its end, the DNA agrees better with TRBJ2-1, so the J call may be wrong. The germline V gene encodes CDR1 SQVTM and CDR2 ANQGSEA. This CDR3 region has 16 residues. The CDR3 sequence is CSVEDRGTGWVGEQFF. CDR3 sequence (DNA): TGCAGCGTTGAAGATAGGGGGACTGGCTGGGTAGGCGAGCAGTTCTTC.

This chain connects TRBV12-3 or TRBV12-4 to TRBJ2-3; D ambiguous. The CDR3 extends over 12 amino acids. Trimming shortened V by 7 bases and J by 2 bases, and 7 bases separated the two germline ends. The CDR3, as DNA: TGTGCCAGCACCCCGAACACAGATACGCAGTATTTT. Its translation is CASTPNTDTQYF.

This clonotype was counted a few times. The chain employs TRBV7-2 and TRBJ2-7, with D tentatively TRBD2 (6 bases). CDR1 and CDR2 (germline): SGHTA, FQGNSA. Trimming took off 4 bases at V and 7 bases at J, with 17 bases between the two ends. The CDR3 has 14 residues. The chain's CDR3 is CASSWTNDLGEQYF. Here the CDR3 DNA reads TGTGCCAGCAGCTGGACTAACGACCTGGGGGAGCAGTACTTC.

The V gene is TRBV7-9, the J gene TRBJ2-5, with D tentatively TRBD2 (6 bases). Trimming stripped 3 bases from V and 5 bases from J, with 19 bases between. Per germline, CDR1 SEHNR and CDR2 FQNEAQ (reference sequence). This CDR3 has 16 residues. CDR3 loop: CASSFNGREVMETQYF. CDR3 coding DNA: TGTGCCAGCAGCTTTAATGGCAGGGAGGTTATGGAGACCCAGTACTTC.

The chain joins TRBV29-1 to TRBJ2-3; no clear D. This CDR3 contains 14 residues. Germline V gene sequence: CDR1 SQVTM, CDR2 ANQGSEA. The V end was cut by 4 bases, the J end by 0 bases, with 11 bases between. CDR3 nucleotide sequence: TGCAGCGTTGGGGCGGCAGCTAGCACAGATACGCAGTATTTT. It translates to CSVGAAASTDTQYF.

The J gene is TRBJ1-4, the V gene TRBV4-3; tentatively, D is TRBD1 (6 bases). Germline loops: CDR1 LGHNA, CDR2 YSLEER. V was clipped by 3 bases and J by 3 bases, with 11 bases between them. The CDR3 runs to 15 residues. CDR3 sequence: CASSQRGGSNEKLFF. CDR3 coding DNA: TGCGCCAGCAGCCAGAGAGGGGGTTCTAATGAAAAACTGTTTTTT.

This clonotype was found a few times. The chain joins TRBV6-5 to TRBJ2-1, with D possibly matching TRBD2 (6 bases). With 3 bases removed from V and 2 bases from J, the gap between germline ends came to 11 bases. CDR3 length: 15 residues. CDR1 MNHEY and CDR2 SVGAGI come from the germline V gene. Here the CDR3 DNA reads TGTGCCAGCAGTTATGGTCGGGGGACCTACAATGAGCAGTTCTTC. It translates to CASSYGRGTYNEQFF.

A few counts support this clonotype. The chain has TRBV20-1 and TRBJ2-7, with a tentative D call TRBD1 (6 bases). In germline, CDR1 is DFQATT, CDR2 SNEGSKA (reference sequence). V shed 5 bases and J shed 0 bases, with 11 bases lying between them. There are 13 residues in the CDR3. CDR3 in amino acids: CSAGTLPSYEQYF. CDR3 coding DNA: TGCAGTGCTGGGACACTGCCCTCCTACGAGCAGTACTTC.